These 6 T cell receptor beta chains were all obtained from the same sample, sequenced in a study of blood T cell repertoires in COVID-19. Clones were read by immunoSEQ multiplex PCR, and TCRdb kept only the in-frame ones, dropping some. The sample lists about 46,000 clones; roughly 88% were seen once. The sequenced sample consisted of peripheral blood. All receptors derive from a woman of 80 years or more with COVID-19, enrolled during active disease.

The gene calls are TRBV28 and TRBJ2-2, with 7 positions matching TRBD1. The CDR3 sequence is 14 residues long. Germline V gene data show CDR1 as MDHEN and CDR2 as SYDVKM. With V trimmed by 10 bases and J by 1 base, 6 bases remained unmatched. Here the CDR3 reads CATPGQRNTGELFF. CDR3 coding DNA: TGTGCCACCCCGGGACAGAGGAACACCGGGGAGCTGTTTTTT.

The genes are TRBV11-3 and TRBJ1-1; D possibly corresponds to TRBD1 (6 bases). The germline V gene has CDR1 SGHNT and CDR2 YENEEA. CDR3 length equals 14 residues. The V end lost 2 bases, the J end lost 5 bases, and 12 bases lay between the germline ends. The DNA for the CDR3 is TGTGCCAGCAGCTTAACCCAGGGGAGTACTGAAGCTTTCTTT. It codes for CASSLTQGSTEAFF.

V gene TRBV2 combines with J gene TRBJ2-3, with no clear D. Germline CDR1 is SNHLY and CDR2 is FYNNEI. V was shortened by 2 bases and J by 5 bases, with 2 bases between the two germline ends. The CDR3 has 11 residues. In DNA form, the CDR3 reads TGTGCCAGCAGTGAACTAGATACGCAGTATTTT. Its protein is CASSELDTQYF.

The V and J genes are TRBV28 and TRBJ2-1; D possibly corresponds to TRBD1 (5 bases). The V end was cut by 5 bases, the J end by 4 bases, with 15 bases between. The germline V gene has CDR1 MDHEN and CDR2 SYDVKM. The CDR3 sequence is 15 residues long. The CDR3 loop reads CASSNTGTFYNEQFF. The CDR3, as DNA: TGTGCCAGCAGTAATACAGGAACTTTTTACAATGAGCAGTTCTTC.

Written as DNA, the CDR3 is TGTGCCAGCAGTGACCGACTTATAGTTCAGGGAACGAGGTATGGCTACACCTTC. Translated: CASSDRLIVQGTRYGYTF. The chain is built from TRBV27 and TRBJ1-2; a possible D gene is TRBD1 (5 bases). The CDR3 has 18 amino acids. V dropped 5 bases and J dropped 5 bases, with 27 bases sitting between them. Germline loops: CDR1 MNHEY, CDR2 SMNVEV (reference sequence).

The chain links TRBV7-8 to TRBJ2-7; TRBD1 matches 9 bases. This CDR3 has 14 amino acids. V shed 4 bases and J 5 bases; nucleotides not matched to a gene: 6. Germline V gene lookup returns CDR1 SGHVS and CDR2 FQNEAQ. CDR3 bases: TGTGCCAGCAGCTACCGGGACAGGGTCCACGAGCAGTACTTC. Its translation: CASSYRDRVHEQYF.